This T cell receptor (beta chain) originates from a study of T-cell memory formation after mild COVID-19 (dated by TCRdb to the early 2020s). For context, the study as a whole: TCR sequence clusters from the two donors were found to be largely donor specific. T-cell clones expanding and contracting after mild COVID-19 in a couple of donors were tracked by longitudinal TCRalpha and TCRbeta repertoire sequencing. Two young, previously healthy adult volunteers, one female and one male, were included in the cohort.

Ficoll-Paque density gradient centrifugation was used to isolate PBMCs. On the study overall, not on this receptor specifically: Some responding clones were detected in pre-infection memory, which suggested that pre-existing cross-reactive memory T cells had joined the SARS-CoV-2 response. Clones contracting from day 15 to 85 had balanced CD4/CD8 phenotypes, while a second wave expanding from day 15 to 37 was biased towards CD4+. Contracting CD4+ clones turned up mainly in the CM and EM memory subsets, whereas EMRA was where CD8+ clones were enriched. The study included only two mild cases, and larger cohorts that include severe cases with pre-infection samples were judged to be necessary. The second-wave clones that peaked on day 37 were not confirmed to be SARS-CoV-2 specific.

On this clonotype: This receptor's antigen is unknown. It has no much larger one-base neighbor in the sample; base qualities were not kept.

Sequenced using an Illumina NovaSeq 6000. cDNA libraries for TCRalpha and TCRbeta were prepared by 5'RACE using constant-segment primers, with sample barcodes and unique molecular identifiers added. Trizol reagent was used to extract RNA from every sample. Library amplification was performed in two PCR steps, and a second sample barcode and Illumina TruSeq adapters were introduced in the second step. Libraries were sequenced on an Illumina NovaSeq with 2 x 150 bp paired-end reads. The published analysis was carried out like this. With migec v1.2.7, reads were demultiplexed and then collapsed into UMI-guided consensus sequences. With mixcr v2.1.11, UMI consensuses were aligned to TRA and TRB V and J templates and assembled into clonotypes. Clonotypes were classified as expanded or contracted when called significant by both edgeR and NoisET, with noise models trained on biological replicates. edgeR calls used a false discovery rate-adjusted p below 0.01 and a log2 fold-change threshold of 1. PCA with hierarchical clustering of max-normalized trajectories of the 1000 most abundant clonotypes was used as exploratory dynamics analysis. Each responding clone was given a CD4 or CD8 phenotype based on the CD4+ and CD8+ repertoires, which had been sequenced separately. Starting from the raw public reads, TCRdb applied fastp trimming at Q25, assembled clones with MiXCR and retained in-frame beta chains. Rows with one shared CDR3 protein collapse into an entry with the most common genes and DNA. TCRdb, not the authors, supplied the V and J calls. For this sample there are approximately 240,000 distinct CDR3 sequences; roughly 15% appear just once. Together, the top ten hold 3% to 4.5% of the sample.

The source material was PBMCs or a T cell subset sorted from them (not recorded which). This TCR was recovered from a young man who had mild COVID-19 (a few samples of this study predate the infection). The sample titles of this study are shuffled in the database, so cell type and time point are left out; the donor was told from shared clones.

The DNA sequence is TGTGCCAGCAGCGTAGGACAGAAAGAGACCCAGTACTTC. Translated, it gives CASSVGQKETQYF. The chain is encoded by TRBV9 joined to TRBJ2-5; possibly the D gene is TRBD1, per 5 matching bases. For CDR1 and CDR2, the germline V gene lists SGDLS and YYNGEE. Including cysteine and phenylalanine, the CDR3 has 13 amino acids. The DNA shown is the 39-base CDR3, in frame from base 1. The trim is 0 bases for V and 3 bases for J, with a gap of 6 bases between the germline ends.